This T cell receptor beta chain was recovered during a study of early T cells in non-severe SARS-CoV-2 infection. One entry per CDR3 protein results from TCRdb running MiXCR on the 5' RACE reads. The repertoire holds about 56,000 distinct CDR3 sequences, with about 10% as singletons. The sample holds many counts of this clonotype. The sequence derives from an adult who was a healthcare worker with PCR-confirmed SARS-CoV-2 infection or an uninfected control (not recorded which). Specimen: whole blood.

CDR3 loop: CASSSTDLNEQFF. The CDR3 nucleotides read TGTGCCAGCAGCTCGACGGACCTCAATGAGCAGTTCTTC. This chain uses TRBV11-2 with TRBJ2-1; no definite D call. V lost 4 bases and J lost 6, with 10 bases in between. The CDR3 has 13 residues. CDR1 is SGHAT, CDR2 FQNNGV, per germline.